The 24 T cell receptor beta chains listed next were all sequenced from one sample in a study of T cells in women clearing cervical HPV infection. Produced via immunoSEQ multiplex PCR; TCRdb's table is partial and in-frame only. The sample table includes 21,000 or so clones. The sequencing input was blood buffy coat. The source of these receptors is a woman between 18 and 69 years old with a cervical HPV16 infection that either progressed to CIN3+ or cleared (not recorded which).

CDR3 in amino acids: CASSVQDYLTSPLHF. The sequenced part of the CDR3 DNA is TGTGCCAGCAGCGTTCAGGATTACCTAACCTCACCC. V gene TRBV7-9 combines with J gene TRBJ1-6; D remains ambiguous. The read ends 3 residues early relative to the CDR3; the germline J gene fills the gap. This CDR3 comprises 15 residues. Germline V gene lookup returns CDR1 SEHNR and CDR2 FQNEAQ (reference sequence). The V end was cut by 5 bases, the J end by 10 bases, with 18 bases between.

Incomplete CDR3 DNA: TGTGCCAGCAGCCCCATAACCGCGGACACCGGGGAG. This sequence encodes CASSPITADTGE. In full, the CDR3 reads CASSPITADTGELFF. The chain employs TRBV6-2 or TRBV6-3 and TRBJ2-2, with D uncertain. The missing CDR3 end, 3 residues past where the read stops, is filled in from the germline J gene. This CDR3 region has 15 residues. The germline V and J ends were trimmed by 6 bases and 3 bases, with 14 bases remaining between them. Germline CDR1 reads MNHEY; CDR2 reads SVGEGT.

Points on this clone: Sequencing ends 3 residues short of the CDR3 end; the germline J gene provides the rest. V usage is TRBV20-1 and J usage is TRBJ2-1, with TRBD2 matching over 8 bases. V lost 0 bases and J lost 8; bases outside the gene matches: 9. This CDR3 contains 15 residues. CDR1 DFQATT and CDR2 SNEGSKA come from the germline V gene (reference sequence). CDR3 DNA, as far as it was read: TGCAGTGCTAGAGAACTAGCGGCTCGAATGGATGAG. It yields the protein CSARELAARMDE. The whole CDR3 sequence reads CSARELAARMDEQFF.

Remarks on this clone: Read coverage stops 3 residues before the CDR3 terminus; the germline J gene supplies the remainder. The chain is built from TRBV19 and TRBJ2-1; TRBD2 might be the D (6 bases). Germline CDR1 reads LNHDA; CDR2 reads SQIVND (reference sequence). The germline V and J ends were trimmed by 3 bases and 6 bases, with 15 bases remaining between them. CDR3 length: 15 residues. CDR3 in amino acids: CASSMPRLGGNEQFF. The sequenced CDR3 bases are TGTGCCAGTAGTATGCCCCGACTAGGCGGCAATGAG.

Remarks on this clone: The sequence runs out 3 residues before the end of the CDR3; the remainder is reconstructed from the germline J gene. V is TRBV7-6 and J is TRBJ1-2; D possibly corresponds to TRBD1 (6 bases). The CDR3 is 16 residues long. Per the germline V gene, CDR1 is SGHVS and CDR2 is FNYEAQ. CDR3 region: CASSLGAGALPNTYTF. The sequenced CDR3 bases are TGTGCCAGCAGCTTAGGGGCAGGGGCCCTACCTAATACC. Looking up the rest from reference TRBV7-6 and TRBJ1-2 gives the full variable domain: GAGVSQSPRYKVTKRGQDVALRCDPISGHVSLYWYRQALGQGPEFLTYFNYEAQQDKSGLPNDRFSAERPEGSISTLTIQRTEQRDSAMYRCASSLGAGALPNTYTFGSGTRLTVV.

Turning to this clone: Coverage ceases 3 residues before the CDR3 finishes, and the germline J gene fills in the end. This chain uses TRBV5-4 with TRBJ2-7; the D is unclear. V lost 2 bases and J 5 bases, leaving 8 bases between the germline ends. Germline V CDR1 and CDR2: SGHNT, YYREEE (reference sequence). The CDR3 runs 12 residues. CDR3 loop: CASSLPNNEQYF. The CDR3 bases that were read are TGTGCCAGCAGCTTACCCAACAACGAG.

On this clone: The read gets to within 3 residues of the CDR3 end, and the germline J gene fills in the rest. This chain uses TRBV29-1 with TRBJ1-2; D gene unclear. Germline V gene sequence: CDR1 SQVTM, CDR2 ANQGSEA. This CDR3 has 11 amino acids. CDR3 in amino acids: CSVVGTLGYTF. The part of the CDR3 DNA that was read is TGCAGCGTTGTGGGCACCCTGGGC.

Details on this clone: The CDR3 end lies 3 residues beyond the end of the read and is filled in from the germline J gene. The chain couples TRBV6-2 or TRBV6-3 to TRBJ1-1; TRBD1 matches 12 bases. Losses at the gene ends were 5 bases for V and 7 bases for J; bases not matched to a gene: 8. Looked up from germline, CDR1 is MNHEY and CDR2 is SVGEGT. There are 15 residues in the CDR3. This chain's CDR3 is CASSAGTGGLFEAFF. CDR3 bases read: TGTGCCAGCAGTGCCGGGACAGGGGGCTTATTTGAA.

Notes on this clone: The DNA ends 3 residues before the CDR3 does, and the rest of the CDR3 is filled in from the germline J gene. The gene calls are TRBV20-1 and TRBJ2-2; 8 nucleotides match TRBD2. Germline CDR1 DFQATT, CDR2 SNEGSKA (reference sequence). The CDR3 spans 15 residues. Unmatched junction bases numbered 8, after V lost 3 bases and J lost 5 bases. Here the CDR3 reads CSARGAGGQTGELFF. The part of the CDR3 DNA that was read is TGCAGTGCTAGGGGGGCGGGGGGCCAAACCGGGGAG.

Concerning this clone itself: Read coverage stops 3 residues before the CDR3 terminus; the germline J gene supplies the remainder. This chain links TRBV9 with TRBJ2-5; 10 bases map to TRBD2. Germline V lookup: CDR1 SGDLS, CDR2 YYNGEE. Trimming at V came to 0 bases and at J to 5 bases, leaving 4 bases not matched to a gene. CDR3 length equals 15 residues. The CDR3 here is CASSVGGSGGETQYF. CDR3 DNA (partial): TGTGCCAGCAGCGTAGGGGGTAGCGGGGGGGAGACC.

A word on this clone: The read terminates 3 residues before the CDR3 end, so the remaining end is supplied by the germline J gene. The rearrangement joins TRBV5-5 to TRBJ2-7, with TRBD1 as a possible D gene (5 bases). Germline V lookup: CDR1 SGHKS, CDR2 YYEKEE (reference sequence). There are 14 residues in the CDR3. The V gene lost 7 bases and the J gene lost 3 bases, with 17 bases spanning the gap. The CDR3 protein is CASSSVRAGYEQYF. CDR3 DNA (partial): TGTGCCAGCTCCTCGGTCAGGGCCGGCTACGAG.

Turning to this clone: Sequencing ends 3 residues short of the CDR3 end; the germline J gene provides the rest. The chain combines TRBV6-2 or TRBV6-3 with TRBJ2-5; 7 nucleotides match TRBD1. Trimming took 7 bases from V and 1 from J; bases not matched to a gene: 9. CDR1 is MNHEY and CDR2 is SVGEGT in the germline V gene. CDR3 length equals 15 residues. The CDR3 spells CASTFTGTAQETQYF. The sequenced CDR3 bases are TGTGCCAGCACCTTCACCGGGACAGCCCAAGAGACC.

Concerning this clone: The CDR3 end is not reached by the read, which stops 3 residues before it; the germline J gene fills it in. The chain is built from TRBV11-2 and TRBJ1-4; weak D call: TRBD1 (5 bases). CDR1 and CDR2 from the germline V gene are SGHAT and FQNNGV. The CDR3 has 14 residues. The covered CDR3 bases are TGTGCCAGCAGCGTATCTCTTGGGGCCAACGTA. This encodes CASSVSLGANV. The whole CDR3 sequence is CASSVSLGANVLFF.

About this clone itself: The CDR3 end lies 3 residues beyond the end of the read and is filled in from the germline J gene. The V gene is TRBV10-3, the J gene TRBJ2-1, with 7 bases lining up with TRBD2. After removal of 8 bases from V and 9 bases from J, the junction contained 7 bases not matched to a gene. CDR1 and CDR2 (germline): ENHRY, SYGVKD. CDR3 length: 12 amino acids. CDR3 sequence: CAISPRGFEQFF. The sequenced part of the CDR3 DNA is TGTGCCATCTCGCCGCGGGGGTTTGAG.

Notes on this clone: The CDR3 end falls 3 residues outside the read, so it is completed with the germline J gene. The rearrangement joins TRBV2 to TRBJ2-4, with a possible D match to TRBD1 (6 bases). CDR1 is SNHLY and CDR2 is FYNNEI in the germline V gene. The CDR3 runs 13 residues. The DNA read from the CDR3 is TGTGCCAGCAGTGACGGACAGATGTATGGT. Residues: CASSDGQMYG. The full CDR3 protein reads CASSDGQMYGQYF.

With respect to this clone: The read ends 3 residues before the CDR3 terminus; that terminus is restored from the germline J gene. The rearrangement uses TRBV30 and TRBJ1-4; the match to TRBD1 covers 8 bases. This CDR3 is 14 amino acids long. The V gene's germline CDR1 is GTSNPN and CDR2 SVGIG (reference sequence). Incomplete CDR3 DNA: TGTGCCTGGAGCGGGGGACAGGATAATTCACCA. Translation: CAWSGGQDNSP. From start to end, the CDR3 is CAWSGGQDNSPLFF.

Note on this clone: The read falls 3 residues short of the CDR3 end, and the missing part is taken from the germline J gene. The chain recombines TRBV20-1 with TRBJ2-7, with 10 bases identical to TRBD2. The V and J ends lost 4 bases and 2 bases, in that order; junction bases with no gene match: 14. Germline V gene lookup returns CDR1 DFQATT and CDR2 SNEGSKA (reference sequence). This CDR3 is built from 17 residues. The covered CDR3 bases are TGCAGTGCTAATCCGGCTAGCGGGGGCTCTTACCCCTACGAG. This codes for CSANPASGGSYPYE. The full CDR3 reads CSANPASGGSYPYEQYF.

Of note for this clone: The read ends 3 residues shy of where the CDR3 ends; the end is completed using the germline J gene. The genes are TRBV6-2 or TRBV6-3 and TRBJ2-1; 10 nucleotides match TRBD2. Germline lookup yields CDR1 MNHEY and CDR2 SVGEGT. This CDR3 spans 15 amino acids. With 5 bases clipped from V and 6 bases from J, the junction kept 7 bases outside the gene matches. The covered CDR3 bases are TGTGCCAGCAGTCCTCTAGCGGGAGTTACCAATGAG. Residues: CASSPLAGVTNE. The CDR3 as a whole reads CASSPLAGVTNEQFF.

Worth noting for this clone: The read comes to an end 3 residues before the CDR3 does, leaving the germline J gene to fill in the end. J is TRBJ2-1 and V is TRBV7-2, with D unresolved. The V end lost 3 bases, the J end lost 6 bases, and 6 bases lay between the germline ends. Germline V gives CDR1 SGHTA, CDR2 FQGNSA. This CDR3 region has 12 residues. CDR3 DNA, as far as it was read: TGTGCCAGCAGCTTTGACTTCAATGAG. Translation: CASSFDFNE. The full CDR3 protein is CASSFDFNEQFF.

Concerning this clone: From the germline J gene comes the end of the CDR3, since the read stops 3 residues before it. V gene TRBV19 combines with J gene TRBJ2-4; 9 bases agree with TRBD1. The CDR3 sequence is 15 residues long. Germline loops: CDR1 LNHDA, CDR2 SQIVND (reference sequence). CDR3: CASRPEQGAAYGQYF. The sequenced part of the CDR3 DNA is TGTGCCAGTAGACCAGAACAGGGGGCTGCCTATGGT.

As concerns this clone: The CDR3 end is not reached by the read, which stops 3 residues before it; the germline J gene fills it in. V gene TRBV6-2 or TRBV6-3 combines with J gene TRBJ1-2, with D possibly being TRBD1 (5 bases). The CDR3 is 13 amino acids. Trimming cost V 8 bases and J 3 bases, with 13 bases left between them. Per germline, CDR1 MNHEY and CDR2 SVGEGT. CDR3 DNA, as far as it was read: TGTGCCAGCCGTGTGCAGGGATACTATGGC. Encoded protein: CASRVQGYYG. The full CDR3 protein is CASRVQGYYGYTF.

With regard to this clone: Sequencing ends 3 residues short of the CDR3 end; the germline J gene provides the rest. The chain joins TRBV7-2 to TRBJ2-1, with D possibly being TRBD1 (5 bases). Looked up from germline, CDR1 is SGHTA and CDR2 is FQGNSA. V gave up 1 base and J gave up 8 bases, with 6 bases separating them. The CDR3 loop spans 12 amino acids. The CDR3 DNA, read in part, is TGTGCCAGCAGCTTAGGGGGCTATGAG. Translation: CASSLGGYE. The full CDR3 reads CASSLGGYEQFF.

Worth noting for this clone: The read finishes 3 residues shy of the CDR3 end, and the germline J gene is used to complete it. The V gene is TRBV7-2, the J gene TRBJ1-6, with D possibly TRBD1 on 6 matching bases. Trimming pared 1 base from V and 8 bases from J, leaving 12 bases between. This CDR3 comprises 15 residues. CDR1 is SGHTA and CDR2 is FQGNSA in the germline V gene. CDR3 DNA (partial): TGTGCCAGCAGCTTAGGGGTGACAGGTGATTCACCC. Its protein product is CASSLGVTGDSP. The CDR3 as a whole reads CASSLGVTGDSPLHF.

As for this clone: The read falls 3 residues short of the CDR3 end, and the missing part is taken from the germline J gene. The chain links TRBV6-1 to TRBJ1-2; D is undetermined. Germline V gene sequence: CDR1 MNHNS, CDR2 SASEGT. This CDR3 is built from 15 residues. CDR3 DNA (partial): TGTGCCAGCAGTGGGGGTACTAGCGGGATCTACGAC. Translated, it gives CASSGGTSGIYD. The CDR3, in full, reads CASSGGTSGIYDYTF.